One TCR beta chain is described in this entry. Its recognized antigen is unknown. Nothing much larger sits one base from this clone, and base qualities are not available. This entry is derived from a study of shared clonotypes between healthy human individuals (dated by TCRdb to the early 2020s). General notes on the study: Three men and a couple of women, aged 18 to 49 years, made up the cohort. Per donor, leukapheresis produced somewhere between about 0.9 and 9 billion PBMCs. To increase sequencing depth and limit assay-specific biases, different laboratories used diverse techniques to prepare libraries and sequence TCR repertoires. For each donor, CD4 naive and CD4 memory were each given three plates, CD8 naive was given two plates, and CD8 memory was given one plate. The study deeply sequenced blood TCR repertoires of about 5 healthy adults to estimate repertoire size and the extent of clonotype sharing between individuals. What the authors observed across the whole study: Compared with non-shared clonotypes, the clonotypes found in all four sorted-subset donors had higher generation probabilities. Sampling was restricted to blood, and TCR repertoires in tissues likely differ from the TCR repertoires found in blood. Larger estimated clonotype richness was generally found for naive subsets than for memory subsets. Incomplete sequencing was indicated by rarefaction of sorted-subset datasets, despite the large sequencing depth. Based on pairwise subsampling, the degree of clonotype sharing among donors was expected to be affected by sequencing depth. Because the study included only a small number of donors, the genetic and exposure-history diversity represented was limited. Around 5% of naive CD4, 3% to 4% of naive CD8, roughly 2.5% of memory CD4, and about 0.4% of memory CD8 clonotypes were shared across several donors.

Using the deep immunoSEQ assay, TCR CDR3 regions were amplified from genomic DNA by multiplex PCR. Genomic DNA extracted from each cell subset was distributed evenly over all wells of several immunoSEQ 96-well plates, and each plate served as one replicate. Each replicate PCR for sorted subsets received about 0.2 ug genomic DNA, equal to about 30,000 T cell genomes. Purified libraries were quantified with a Qubit 3.0 fluorometer, sized on a Bioanalyzer 2100, and re-quantified with the KAPA Library Quantification kit. Every immunoSEQ 96-well plate was sequenced on a separate single-read 150-cycle Illumina NextSeq 550 flow cell. Turning to the authors' computational methods: The immunoSEQ output contained only junctional sequences without quality scores, so filtering could not match that applied to full-length reads. Sequences were annotated with PyIR, a Python wrapper for IgBLAST v1.9, using IMGT germline references to assign V/J genes and CDR3. Reads with weak V/J assignments (E-value above 1e-6), missing CDR3, stop codons, out-of-frame junctions, or ambiguous translated residues were removed. V3J clonotypes were defined by identical inferred V gene, J gene, and CDR3 amino acid sequence. The percentage overlap between two repertoires was calculated by dividing the number of shared unique clonotypes by the size of the smaller repertoire. Richness of each repertoire was evaluated using RTK rarefaction, the Chao1 estimator, and Recon v2.1 estimates of unobserved clonotypes. For all TCRbeta clonotypes obtained by the gDNA method from a handful of donors, generation probabilities were computed with OLGA. The immuneACCESS repertoire file appears here via TCRdb, limited to in-frame rearrangements. These files lack a portion of the clones; in checked studies, under half of the deficit traces to unresolved V genes, and the cause of the others is not known. The DNA was the basis for D and trimming; V, J and clone size are from that table. The sample table lists about 980,000 clones, 76% of them with a count of one. The ten biggest clones cover about 1.5% of the sample.

The donors were healthy, HIV-negative adults who had no recently reported acute infections or vaccinations. Every donor was a Caucasian adult living in Nashville, Tennessee, USA. CD4+ T cells were enriched by magnetic negative selection, after which naive cells were positively selected on CD45RA and the negative fraction was taken as the memory subset. After blood collection by leukapheresis, PBMCs were isolated using Ficoll-Histopaque density gradient centrifugation and then cryopreserved in the vapor phase of liquid nitrogen. Analytical flow cytometry was used to check the purity and quantity of each magnetically sorted T cell population. Each sorted fraction had its genomic DNA isolated and then quantified by UV absorbance on a Nanodrop 2000c. V lost 1 base and J lost 1 base, and the count of bases not matched to a germline gene is 2. CDR1 MNHNS and CDR2 SASEGT were looked up in the germline V gene. The CDR3 sequence holds 16 residues, the cysteine and phenylalanine included. Only CDR3 DNA is held: 48 bases, read in frame from base 1.

The rearranged segments are TRBV6-1 and TRBJ2-5; 11 nucleotides in the junction match TRBD1. Sequenced material: memory CD4+ T cells sorted from blood. The sample's cell subset or site label is to be understood as: CD45RA-negative fraction. The clonotype comes from a young man in good health. The CDR3 is CASSEGGTGGQETQYF. The nucleotide sequence reads TGTGCCAGCAGTGAAGGCGGGACAGGGGGCCAAGAGACCCAGTACTTC.